The 27 T cell receptor beta chains below were found in one sample sequenced in a study of blood T cells in healthy people across ages. A J-beta primer mix and a sample-barcoded 5' primer were used in a second PCR of roughly 7 to 12 cycles. TCRdb redid the calling of the 5' RACE reads with MiXCR, one entry per CDR3 protein. Found here are about 970,000 distinct CDR3 sequences, roughly 51% of them singletons; the top ten hold around 21%. Source material: blood. These receptors were collected from a woman aged 55-75 years in good health.

Only a few counts were recorded for this clonotype. The chain uses TRBV12-3 or TRBV12-4 and TRBJ2-1; D may be TRBD2 (6 bases). V lost 3 bases and J 4 bases, leaving 10 bases between the germline ends. This CDR3 contains 14 residues. The CDR3 DNA is TGTGCCAGCAGTTTCGGGACTGATTACAATGAGCAGTTCTTC. Translated, it gives CASSFGTDYNEQFF.

This clonotype was found a few times. The chain employs TRBV6-5 and TRBJ1-5, with D tentatively TRBD1 (6 bases). There are 15 residues in the CDR3. Germline CDR1 reads MNHEY; CDR2 reads SVGAGI. Trimming shortened V by 5 bases and J by 0 bases, and 11 bases separated the two germline ends. The CDR3 nucleotides read TGTGCCAGCAGTGAACGAGGGGGTAGCAATCAGCCCCAGCATTTT. Protein sequence: CASSERGGSNQPQHF.

The V call is TRBV12-3 or TRBV12-4, the J call TRBJ2-1; D unclear. Trimming pared 5 bases from V and 9 bases from J, leaving 11 bases between. The CDR3 runs to 12 residues. The CDR3 DNA follows: TGTGCCAGCAGTACGAGCTTTGGTGAGCAGTTCTTC. Protein: CASSTSFGEQFF.

The chain employs TRBV23-1 and TRBJ2-4; 7 bases line up with TRBD1. The J call may be wrong; the DNA end is better matched by TRBJ2-7. TRBV23-1 is assigned to the ORF class and has an uncertain function. CDR3 length: 18 amino acids. The CDR3 spells CASSQSNTTGTDLDEQYF. DNA of the CDR3: TGCGCCAGCAGTCAATCTAATACGACCGGGACAGACCTTGACGAGCAGTACTTC.

The V call is TRBV12-3 or TRBV12-4, the J call TRBJ2-1; D not certain. Trimming took 3 bases from V and 8 from J, leaving 8 bases between them. The CDR3 runs 12 residues. The CDR3 nucleotides read TGTGCCAGCAGTTTTGGTGGGCATGAGCAGTTCTTC. Protein sequence: CASSFGGHEQFF.

The chain carries TRBV20-1 and TRBJ1-3; no definite D call. Germline V gene sequence: CDR1 DFQATT, CDR2 SNEGSKA (reference sequence). The CDR3 extends over 11 amino acids. Trimming shortened V by 5 bases and J by 3 bases, and 5 bases separated the two germline ends. Here the CDR3 DNA reads TGCAGTGCTCCCCTTGGAAACACCATATATTTT. It translates to CSAPLGNTIYF.

The chain uses TRBV4-2 and TRBJ1-1, with a tentative D call TRBD1 (5 bases). Germline V gene sequence: CDR1 LGHNA, CDR2 YNFKEQ. Trimming removed 1 base from V and 1 base from J, with 10 bases in between. This CDR3 comprises 15 residues. CDR3 sequence reads: CASSQVWGKNTEAFF. CDR3 sequence (DNA): TGTGCCAGCAGCCAAGTTTGGGGCAAGAACACTGAAGCTTTCTTT.

The rearrangement uses TRBV13 and TRBJ1-2; D ambiguous. CDR1 is PRHDT and CDR2 is FYEKMQ in the germline V gene (reference sequence). V lost 5 bases, J lost 4 bases, and 11 bases lay in between. This CDR3 region has 13 residues. This chain's CDR3 is CASSRNPLYGYTF. CDR3 in DNA: TGTGCCAGCAGCCGAAATCCTCTCTATGGCTACACCTTC.

The genes are TRBV7-9 and TRBJ2-2, with TRBD2 identical over 7 bases. The CDR3 is made up of 18 amino acids. V shed 1 base and J 1 base; nucleotides not matched to a gene: 9. Germline values: CDR1 SEHNR, CDR2 FQNEAQ (reference sequence). CDR3 sequence: CASSLGEGEDLNTGELFF. The CDR3 nucleotides are TGTGCCAGCAGCTTAGGGGAGGGTGAGGACTTGAACACCGGGGAGCTGTTTTTT.

This clonotype was counted only a few times. This chain uses TRBV6-1 with TRBJ2-3; D is uncertain. The CDR3 length is 14 residues. Germline CDR1 reads MNHNS; CDR2 reads SASEGT. V gave up 4 bases and J gave up 1 base, with 9 bases separating them. The CDR3: CASSGSRGTDTQYF. The CDR3 DNA reads TGTGCCAGCAGTGGATCTCGGGGCACAGATACGCAGTATTTT.

Only a few counts were recorded for this clonotype. This rearrangement joins TRBV20-1 to TRBJ2-3; 9 nucleotides line up with TRBD2. The V gene's germline CDR1 is DFQATT and CDR2 SNEGSKA (reference sequence). The CDR3 totals 14 residues. V shed 6 bases, J shed 1 base, and the junction held 5 bases outside the gene matches. The CDR3 sequence: CSATGLAGTDTQYF. DNA of the CDR3: TGCAGTGCCACGGGACTAGCCGGCACAGATACGCAGTATTTT.

The chain employs TRBV2 and TRBJ2-1; 7 nucleotides align to TRBD1. The V and J ends lost 3 bases and 5 bases, in that order; junction bases with no gene match: 1. CDR1 and CDR2 (germline): SNHLY, FYNNEI. CDR3 length: 13 residues. The CDR3 spells CASSDDRDNEQFF. The CDR3, as DNA: TGTGCCAGCAGTGACGACAGGGACAATGAGCAGTTCTTC.

This clonotype was seen repeatedly, ten times or more. The V and J genes are TRBV4-2 and TRBJ1-4; 9 nucleotides align to TRBD1. The CDR3 is 15 residues long. Germline CDR1 is LGHNA and CDR2 is YNFKEQ. The J segment lost 4 bases and the V segment lost 3 bases, leaving 3 bases of the junction unmatched. This CDR3 is CASSQPGQGNEKLFF. CDR3 DNA sequence: TGTGCCAGCAGCCAGCCGGGACAGGGTAATGAAAAACTGTTTTTT.

This clonotype showed up just a few times. The chain is built from TRBV11-2 and TRBJ2-3; D call uncertain. Germline V gives CDR1 SGHAT, CDR2 FQNNGV. Trimming left V 5 bases short and J 2 bases short, with 14 bases between. The CDR3 totals 15 residues. CDR3 residues: CASSPPSAYTDTQYF. Written as DNA, the CDR3 is TGTGCCAGCAGCCCTCCGTCGGCCTACACAGATACGCAGTATTTT.

The genes are TRBV5-1 and TRBJ2-3; D remains unclear. Trimming removed 3 bases at V and 5 bases at J, with 10 bases between. The CDR3 is made up of 13 amino acids. Germline-derived CDR1 and CDR2 are SGHRS and YFSETQ. CDR3 residues: CASSSSRVDTQYF. In DNA form, the CDR3 reads TGCGCCAGCAGCTCCTCTAGGGTAGATACGCAGTATTTT.

The V and J genes are TRBV5-1 and TRBJ1-2; D call uncertain. This CDR3 has 13 residues. Germline loops: CDR1 SGHRS, CDR2 YFSETQ. The germline V and J ends were trimmed by 0 bases and 0 bases, with 3 bases remaining between them. CDR3 sequence: CASSLEPNYGYTF. CDR3 DNA sequence: TGCGCCAGCAGCTTGGAACCTAACTATGGCTACACCTTC.

The chain is built from TRBV7-2 and TRBJ2-1; D is ambiguous. This CDR3 contains 10 residues. V lost 6 bases and J 10 bases, leaving 7 bases between the germline ends. Looked up from germline, CDR1 is SGHTA and CDR2 is FQGNSA. The DNA of the CDR3 is TGTGCCAGCAGTTTTGAGGAGCAGTTCTTC. As protein: CASSFEEQFF.

The table lists this clonotype with a few counts. The CDR3 here is CASSLLAGGYTDTQYF. DNA of the CDR3: TGTGCCAGCAGCTTACTAGCGGGAGGGTACACAGATACGCAGTATTTT. V and J are TRBV7-2 and TRBJ2-3; 12 positions match TRBD2. V shed 2 bases, J shed 2 bases, and the junction held 2 bases outside the gene matches. CDR1 SGHTA and CDR2 FQGNSA come from the germline V gene. The CDR3 has 16 amino acids.

This chain uses TRBV27 with TRBJ2-1; TRBD2 matches 14 bases. This CDR3 contains 15 residues. V lost 5 bases, J lost 9 bases, and 6 bases stayed unmatched. Germline CDR1 reads MNHEY; CDR2 reads SMNVEV (reference sequence). The CDR3 region is CASSLWTSGGSEQFF. CDR3 bases: TGTGCCAGCAGTCTCTGGACTAGCGGGGGGAGTGAGCAGTTCTTC.

The J gene is TRBJ2-3, the V gene TRBV6-2 or TRBV6-3; D ambiguous. V was pared by 0 bases and J by 0 bases, with 4 bases between. Germline assignment: CDR1 MNHEY and CDR2 SVGEGT. CDR3 length equals 14 residues. This CDR3 is CASSYSLSTDTQYF. The CDR3 DNA follows: TGTGCCAGCAGTTACTCCTTGAGCACAGATACGCAGTATTTT.

This clonotype was observed once. V gene TRBV6-5 combines with J gene TRBJ2-3, with 14 bases fitting TRBD2. This CDR3 is built from 18 residues. V shed 0 bases, J shed 1 base, and the junction held 3 bases outside the gene matches. Germline V gene data show CDR1 as MNHEY and CDR2 as SVGAGI. In nucleotides, the CDR3 is TGTGCCAGCAGTTACTCCCCGGGACTAGCGGGAGGCACAGATACGCAGTATTTT. As protein: CASSYSPGLAGGTDTQYF.

The CDR3 reads CATEMPGETQYF. CDR3 bases: TGTGCCACAGAAATGCCCGGGGAGACCCAGTACTTC. The V call is TRBV10-3, the J call TRBJ2-5, with D unresolved. Germline CDR1 reads ENHRY; CDR2 reads SYGVKD. V lost 10 bases to trimming and J lost 5 bases, with 14 bases between them. The CDR3 covers 12 residues.

A few counts support this clonotype. This chain uses TRBV29-1 with TRBJ2-5, with a weak D call TRBD1 (5 bases). The germline V and J ends were trimmed by 6 bases and 11 bases, with 19 bases remaining between them. CDR3 size: 12 residues. From germline, CDR1 is SQVTM and CDR2 ANQGSEA. CDR3 residues: CSVPTGTNEQYF. CDR3 DNA: TGCAGCGTGCCCACAGGTACCAATGAGCAGTACTTC. Combining the CDR3 with reference TRBV29-1 and TRBJ2-5 gives the whole variable domain SAVISQKPSRDICQRGTSLTIQCQVDSQVTMMFWYRQQPGQSLTLIATANQGSEATYESGFVIDKFPISRPNLTFSTLTVSNMSPEDSSIYLCSVPTGTNEQYFGPGTRLLVL.

This chain joins TRBV27 and TRBJ1-2; D is perhaps TRBD1 (5 bases). Germline V gene sequence: CDR1 MNHEY, CDR2 SMNVEV (reference sequence). The CDR3 loop spans 15 amino acids. V dropped 5 bases and J dropped 6 bases, with 19 bases sitting between them. Here the CDR3 reads CASSPLTAGTNGYTF. The CDR3, as DNA: TGTGCCAGCAGTCCCTTGACAGCGGGAACTAATGGCTACACCTTC.

Here the CDR3 DNA reads TGCAGTGCTAGGGGGACAGGTGGTTTTTGGGACAATGAGCAGTTCTTC. This encodes CSARGTGGFWDNEQFF. The chain carries TRBV20-1 and TRBJ2-1, with 8 bases that match TRBD1. Trimming cost V 3 bases and J 5 bases; bases outside gene matches: 12. Germline CDR1 DFQATT, CDR2 SNEGSKA (reference sequence). This CDR3 has 16 residues.

For this clonotype: A junction boundary mismatches the germline segment, possibly from a read error. The J gene is TRBJ2-6, the V gene TRBV20-1, with a possible D match to TRBD1 (6 bases). The CDR3 loop spans 18 amino acids. The germline V gene encodes CDR1 DFQATT and CDR2 SNEGSKA (reference sequence). CDR3 bases: TGCAGTGCTTCGGGTCAGGGGCAGATATCCTCTGGGGCCGACGTCCTGACTTTC. This gives the protein CSASGQGQISSGADVLTF.

The V gene is TRBV20-1, the J gene TRBJ2-5; 8 positions agree with TRBD1. Germline CDR1 DFQATT, CDR2 SNEGSKA (reference sequence). This CDR3 is 16 amino acids long. The V segment lost 5 bases and the J segment 4 bases; nucleotides outside the gene matches: 15. This CDR3 is CSASPYSGGKGETQYF. DNA for the CDR3: TGCAGTGCTTCCCCCTACTCAGGGGGCAAAGGAGAGACCCAGTACTTC.